The next 16 T cell receptor beta chains were all read from a single sample in a study of spatial heterogeneity in lung cancer. Which antigens these TCRs recognize remains unknown. Via MiXCR, TCRdb re-called the 5' RACE reads, giving one row per CDR3 protein. Among some 2,200 distinct CDR3 sequences listed, less than 45% were seen once. Sample time point: sample taken at primary tumor resection. Notes on the study in general: Counts that tracked tumor mutation counts were those of expanded intratumoral alpha and beta TCRs.

Sequencing was performed on lung tumor tissue, taken at surgery. These receptors originate from a male donor with early-stage non-small cell lung cancer.

This clonotype is deemed medium-sized. Found in a library prepared for alpha chains, this beta chain is an off-target read, and its abundance has little meaning. V and J are TRBV11-2 and TRBJ2-5, with D hard to call. V was shortened by 6 bases and J by 5 bases, with 7 bases between the two germline ends. From germline, CDR1 is SGHAT and CDR2 FQNNGV. The CDR3 contains 11 residues. This CDR3 is CASSSRETQYF. As DNA, the CDR3 is TGTGCCAGCAGTTCGCGGGAGACCCAGTACTTC.

By proportion, this clonotype is large (0.1 to 1%). In a library made to pick up alpha chains, this beta chain is a stray read with a size that means little. The gene calls are TRBV20-1 and TRBJ2-1; no definite D call. Germline V gene data show CDR1 as DFQATT and CDR2 as SNEGSKA (reference sequence). The V end was cut by 0 bases, the J end by 2 bases, with 11 bases between. The CDR3 has 15 residues. In DNA form, the CDR3 reads TGCAGTGCTAGAGACGCGGACGGTGCCTACAATGAGCAGTTCTTC. Its translation: CSARDADGAYNEQFF.

The sample holds one count of this clonotype. This beta chain appears as a stray read in a library generated for alpha chains; its size is not informative. The V gene is TRBV29-1, the J gene TRBJ1-4; D might be TRBD1 (5 bases). The ends were cut back, 3 bases at V and 7 bases at J, with 18 bases in the middle. CDR1 and CDR2 (germline): SQVTM, ANQGSEA. This CDR3 has 15 residues. CDR3 DNA sequence: TGCAGCGTTGAGGGCGGGGCTAGTGTCGGTGAAAAACTGTTTTTT. Residues: CSVEGGASVGEKLFF.

Comment on this clonotype: Because the library targeted alpha chains, this beta chain is an off-target read whose size means little. The chain links TRBV7-9 to TRBJ2-3; D is undetermined. This CDR3 comprises 13 residues. The germline gives CDR1 SEHNR, CDR2 FQNEAQ (reference sequence). The V end was cut by 2 bases, the J end by 1 base, with 4 bases between. CDR3 region: CASSLSRTDTQYF. CDR3 coding DNA: TGTGCCAGCAGCTTATCACGCACAGATACGCAGTATTTT.

For this clonotype: This beta chain turned up in a library designed for alpha chains; as an off-target read, its abundance says little. The CDR3 here is CASSLDRVGYTF. The DNA of the CDR3 is TGTGCCAGCAGCTTAGACAGGGTTGGCTACACCTTC. The rearrangement links TRBV7-2 to TRBJ1-2, with D possibly matching TRBD1 (6 bases). V was shortened by 1 base and J by 7 bases, with 7 bases between the two germline ends. Germline V gene data show CDR1 as SGHTA and CDR2 as FQGNSA. The CDR3 loop spans 12 amino acids.

To note about this clonotype: Because the library targeted alpha chains, this beta chain is an off-target read whose size means little. V and J are TRBV4-1 and TRBJ2-6; D is undetermined. Per the germline V gene, CDR1 is MGHRA and CDR2 is YSYEKL. The CDR3 runs to 15 residues. Deletions cut 4 bases from V and 0 bases from J, with 7 bases between. Written as DNA, the CDR3 is TGCGCCAGCAGCCCCCGTGTCTCTGGGGCCAACGTCCTGACTTTC. This encodes CASSPRVSGANVLTF.

This clonotype is medium-sized (0.01 to 0.1%) in the sample. The library was built for alpha chains, so this beta chain is an off-target read and its size means little. V usage is TRBV11-2 and J usage is TRBJ2-2; 7 bases align to TRBD1. Germline V gene sequence: CDR1 SGHAT, CDR2 FQNNGV. This CDR3 spans 16 amino acids. Unmatched junction bases numbered 7, after V lost 3 bases and J lost 3 bases. CDR3 nucleotides: TGTGCCAGCAGCTTCGCGACAGGGATTGACACCGGGGAGCTGTTTTTT. It specifies CASSFATGIDTGELFF.

By its share, this clonotype is medium-sized. This beta chain slipped into a library made for alpha chains as a stray read, so its size is not meaningful. This chain's CDR3 is CASSQLSSGRHREQYF. Here the CDR3 DNA reads TGTGCCAGCAGTCAACTCTCTAGCGGGAGGCATCGCGAGCAGTACTTC. This chain links TRBV28 with TRBJ2-7; 11 bases match TRBD2. Germline trimming cut 5 bases from V and 6 bases from J; bases unmatched to any gene: 12. Germline V CDR1 and CDR2: MDHEN, SYDVKM. CDR3 length: 16 residues. Variable domain in full (rest from reference TRBV28 and TRBJ2-7): DVKVTQSSRYLVKRTGEKVFLECVQDMDHENMFWYRQDPGLGLRLIYFSYDVKMKEKGDIPEGYSVSREKKERFSLILESASTNQTSMYLCASSQLSSGRHREQYFGPGTRLTVT.

This clonotype counts as large (0.1 to 1%). This beta chain is a stray read from a library made for alpha chains; its abundance is not meaningful. The chain joins TRBV7-2 to TRBJ1-6; D not certain. V gave up 10 bases and J gave up 0 bases, with 10 bases separating them. The CDR3 spans 14 residues. CDR1 SGHTA and CDR2 FQGNSA come from the germline V gene. This CDR3 is CATRPSSYNSPLHF. The CDR3 DNA is TGTGCCACCCGGCCTAGCTCCTATAATTCACCCCTCCACTTT.

Of note for this clonotype: Since it is a stray read in a library aimed at alpha chains, this beta chain has a size that is not meaningful. V usage is TRBV7-9 and J usage is TRBJ1-6; 9 bases align to TRBD1. The CDR3 is 16 residues long. V lost 3 bases and J lost 7; bases outside the gene matches: 7. CDR1 and CDR2 (germline): SEHNR, FQNEAQ (reference sequence). The CDR3 here is CASSLGQGFTNSPLHF. CDR3 DNA sequence: TGTGCCAGCAGCTTGGGACAGGGCTTCACGAATTCACCCCTCCACTTT. The whole variable domain, remainder taken from reference TRBV7-9 and TRBJ1-6, is DTGVSQNPRHKITKRGQNVTFRCDPISEHNRLYWYRQTLGQGPEFLTYFQNEAQLEKSRLLSDRFSAERPKGSFSTLEIQRTEQGDSAMYLCASSLGQGFTNSPLHFGNGTRLTVT.

This clonotype was counted only a few times. Little can be read into the size of this beta chain, an off-target read in a library designed for alpha chains. The chain uses TRBV29-1 and TRBJ2-5; TRBD1 aligns across 7 bases. V dropped 4 bases and J dropped 2; count of bases not matched to a gene: 1. The CDR3 is 12 amino acids. Germline V gene data show CDR1 as SQVTM and CDR2 as ANQGSEA. Written as DNA, the CDR3 is TGCAGCGTTGGACAGGGACAAGAGACCCAGTACTTC. It yields the protein CSVGQGQETQYF.

With respect to this clonotype: Little can be read into the size of this beta chain, an off-target read in a library designed for alpha chains. The chain uses TRBV12-3 or TRBV12-4 and TRBJ2-3; D ambiguous. The CDR3 sequence is 11 residues long. Trimming left V 3 bases short and J 4 bases short, with 2 bases between. CDR3 in amino acids: CASSLADTQYF. CDR3 nucleotides: TGTGCCAGCAGTTTGGCAGATACGCAGTATTTT.

This clonotype is large (0.1 to 1%) by share. A library prepared for alpha chains yielded this beta chain as an off-target read; its size is of little meaning. This rearrangement joins TRBV2 to TRBJ2-6; D might be TRBD2 (6 bases). Deletions cut 6 bases from V and 3 bases from J, with 9 bases between. This CDR3 region has 14 residues. Germline CDR1 is SNHLY and CDR2 is FYNNEI. Here the CDR3 DNA reads TGTGCCAGCAGGGGGGGAAGTGGGGCCAACGTCCTGACTTTC. Protein sequence: CASRGGSGANVLTF.

In its sample, this clonotype was seen a few times. The library was designed around alpha chains, so this beta chain is a stray read whose abundance carries little weight. The chain couples TRBV6-2 or TRBV6-3 to TRBJ2-5; a possible D gene is TRBD1 (5 bases). The CDR3 loop spans 13 amino acids. Germline V gene sequence: CDR1 MNHEY, CDR2 SVGEGT. The ends were cut back, 2 bases at V and 10 bases at J, with 14 bases in the middle. The CDR3 DNA reads as TGTGCCAGCAGTTACGCCCTAATAGGGGACCAGTACTTC. Its protein is CASSYALIGDQYF.

In this sample, this clonotype turned up a few times. Found in a library prepared for alpha chains, this beta chain is an off-target read, and its abundance has little meaning. The chain carries TRBV24-1 and TRBJ1-5; 7 bases align to TRBD1. Germline V gene sequence: CDR1 KGHDR, CDR2 SFDVKD. V was pared by 1 base and J by 15 bases, with 11 bases of the junction left unmatched. The CDR3 runs 14 residues. The CDR3 DNA reads TGTGCCACCAGTGATTTTGGGGACAGCCAACCCATGCATTTT. Encoded protein: CATSDFGDSQPMHF.

Regarding this clonotype: A library prepared for alpha chains yielded this beta chain as an off-target read; its size is of little meaning. J is TRBJ2-1 and V is TRBV20-1; 9 bases fit TRBD2. The V gene's germline CDR1 is DFQATT and CDR2 SNEGSKA (reference sequence). Germline trimming cut 5 bases from V and 6 bases from J; bases unmatched to any gene: 14. This CDR3 is built from 16 residues. In DNA, the CDR3 is TGCAGTGCTTCACCCCTTAGCGGGAGAAGGATCAATGAGCAGTTCTTC. Encoded protein: CSASPLSGRRINEQFF.